One and the same sample provided the 31 T cell receptor beta chains below, sequenced in a study of patients and donors after allogeneic stem cell transplantation. TCRdb reprocessed the RT-PCR reads via MiXCR and lists one record per CDR3 protein. Among 900,000 to 1,000,000 distinct CDR3 sequences, under 20% were seen once, and the ten largest hold around 6%. Sequencing was done on a sample of blood, either unsorted or a sorted T cell fraction (not recorded which). Receptors originate from a human donor who was either an allogeneic HSCT recipient or a stem cell or donor lymphocyte infusion donor (not recorded which). It is not recorded whose cells these are; they may come from a transplant donor.

This clonotype was detected a few times. This chain joins TRBV6-2 or TRBV6-3 and TRBJ1-2, with no clear D. Trimming removed 2 bases at V and 2 bases at J, with 6 bases between. This CDR3 spans 13 amino acids. Germline CDR1 MNHEY, CDR2 SVGEGT. The CDR3 coding sequence is TGTGCCAGCAGTTACAGCTTCAACTATGGCTACACCTTC. Protein sequence: CASSYSFNYGYTF.

The CDR3 coding sequence is TGTGCCAGTTTGGTGGGACGTGGCAATGAGCAGTTCTTC. This encodes CASLVGRGNEQFF. The V gene is TRBV12-3 or TRBV12-4, the J gene TRBJ2-1; either TRBD1 or TRBD2 may fit D (5 bases each). The CDR3 has 13 residues. V gave up 9 bases and J gave up 6 bases, with 15 bases separating them.

This chain connects TRBV9 to TRBJ2-1; TRBD2 aligns across 13 bases. J gave up 10 bases and V 4 bases, and 5 bases lay outside the gene matches. This CDR3 has 14 residues. Germline V gives CDR1 SGDLS, CDR2 YYNGEE. The CDR3 sequence: CASSHGLAGEEQFF. In DNA, the CDR3 is TGTGCCAGCAGCCATGGACTAGCGGGGGAAGAGCAGTTCTTC.

Only a few counts were recorded for this clonotype. This chain uses TRBV7-6 with TRBJ2-7; 9 nucleotides align to TRBD2. The V and J ends lost 5 bases and 2 bases, in that order; junction bases with no gene match: 7. Germline assignment: CDR1 SGHVS and CDR2 FNYEAQ. The CDR3 loop spans 15 amino acids. CDR3 in DNA: TGTGCCAGCAGCACAGCTAGCGGGGCTACCTACGAGCAGTACTTC. This gives the protein CASSTASGATYEQYF.

The chain employs TRBV24-1 and TRBJ2-5; no clear D. Looked up from germline, CDR1 is KGHDR and CDR2 is SFDVKD. Trimming shortened V by 0 bases and J by 5 bases, and 15 bases separated the two germline ends. The CDR3 consists of 16 residues. DNA for the CDR3: TGTGCCACCAGTGATTTGCGAAACCCCGTGGGGGAGACCCAGTACTTC. Translating it yields CATSDLRNPVGETQYF.

This clonotype was detected only a few times. This chain joins TRBV4-1 and TRBJ1-1; 8 positions agree with TRBD1. This CDR3 has 13 amino acids. V lost 5 bases, J lost 4 bases, and 3 bases stayed unmatched. CDR1 is MGHRA and CDR2 is YSYEKL in the germline V gene. The CDR3 DNA follows: TGCGCCAGCAGCTATGACAGGGGCACTGAAGCTTTCTTT. Translated: CASSYDRGTEAFF.

The V call is TRBV29-1, the J call TRBJ2-2, with a possible D match to TRBD2 (5 bases). Trimming shortened V by 7 bases and J by 0 bases, and 15 bases separated the two germline ends. The CDR3 contains 15 residues. Germline CDR1 SQVTM, CDR2 ANQGSEA. CDR3 protein: CSARILAANTGELFF. In nucleotides, the CDR3 is TGCAGCGCCCGTATCCTAGCAGCGAACACCGGGGAGCTGTTTTTT.

Concerning this clonotype: One junction end does not reproduce the germline sequence, and a read error may be involved. The chain couples TRBV20-1 to TRBJ1-2, with a possible D match to TRBD1 (5 bases). In germline, CDR1 is DFQATT, CDR2 SNEGSKA (reference sequence). The CDR3 has 11 residues. CDR3: CSASMGRGILF. CDR3 in DNA: TGCAGTGCTAGTATGGGACGGGGGATTCTCTTC.

This clonotype turned up a few times. The CDR3 coding sequence is TGTGCCAGCAGTTCCTCCAGGGGTTACACCGGGGAGCTGTTTTTT. Translation gives CASSSSRGYTGELFF. The genes are TRBV7-2 and TRBJ2-2; TRBD1 might be the D (6 bases). CDR1 is SGHTA, CDR2 FQGNSA, per germline. V lost 6 bases to trimming and J lost 3 bases, with 14 bases between them. This CDR3 has 15 residues.

The CDR3 here is CAISDIREQFF. For the CDR3, the DNA is TGTGCCATCAGTGATATCCGGGAGCAGTTCTTC. The V gene is TRBV10-3, the J gene TRBJ2-1; D uncertain. The CDR3 contains 11 residues. Germline assignment: CDR1 ENHRY and CDR2 SYGVKD. V was trimmed by 3 bases and J by 10 bases, leaving 7 bases between them.

This clonotype showed up just a few times. The chain has TRBV27 and TRBJ1-1; TRBD1 might be the D (6 bases). Germline CDR1 MNHEY, CDR2 SMNVEV (reference sequence). V lost 5 bases to trimming and J lost 8 bases, with 12 bases between them. The CDR3 spans 12 residues. CDR3 sequence reads: CASSQTGKEAFF. The DNA of the CDR3 is TGTGCCAGCAGTCAAACAGGGAAGGAAGCTTTCTTT.

The gene calls are TRBV15 and TRBJ2-7, with D possibly TRBD1 on 5 matching bases. CDR3 length: 14 residues. The V and J ends lost 4 bases and 0 bases respectively, with 10 bases between them. Germline assignment: CDR1 LNHNV and CDR2 YYDKDF (reference sequence). CDR3 DNA: TGTGCCACCAGCACAGGGTTATCCTCCTACGAGCAGTACTTC. Its translation: CATSTGLSSYEQYF. Looking up the rest from reference TRBV15 and TRBJ2-7 gives the full variable domain: DAMVIQNPRYQVTQFGKPVTLSCSQTLNHNVMYWYQQKSSQAPKLLFHYYDKDFNNEADTPDNFQSRRPNTSFCFLDIRSPGLGDTAMYLCATSTGLSSYEQYFGPGTRLTVT.

This clonotype showed up just a few times. The rearrangement uses TRBV6-1 and TRBJ1-1, with D perhaps TRBD1 (6 bases). CDR1 MNHNS and CDR2 SASEGT come from the germline V gene. The CDR3 is 16 amino acids. V lost 6 bases and J lost 5, with 22 bases in between. CDR3 bases: TGTGCCAGCAGCCCAAGGATGGGGGCCGGAGGGACTGAAGCTTTCTTT. Translating gives CASSPRMGAGGTEAFF.

This clonotype came up a few times. CDR3 sequence: CATSESMNTEAFF. Written as DNA, the CDR3 is TGTGCCACCAGCGAATCAATGAACACTGAAGCTTTCTTT. The genes are TRBV15 and TRBJ1-1; D unclear. Germline CDR1 is LNHNV and CDR2 is YYDKDF (reference sequence). V was trimmed by 5 bases and J by 0 bases, leaving 7 bases between them. This CDR3 has 13 amino acids. Combining the CDR3 with reference TRBV15 and TRBJ1-1 gives the whole variable domain DAMVIQNPRYQVTQFGKPVTLSCSQTLNHNVMYWYQQKSSQAPKLLFHYYDKDFNNEADTPDNFQSRRPNTSFCFLDIRSPGLGDTAMYLCATSESMNTEAFFGQGTRLTVV.

This clonotype was counted a few times. This chain joins TRBV5-6 and TRBJ2-5; weak D call: TRBD2 (6 bases). Trimming removed 0 bases from V and 7 bases from J, with 13 bases in between. The germline gives CDR1 SGHDT, CDR2 YYEEEE. CDR3 length: 14 amino acids. CDR3 region: CASSLAGGFGTQYF. CDR3 bases: TGTGCCAGCAGCTTGGCCGGGGGATTTGGGACCCAGTACTTC.

The genes are TRBV9 and TRBJ1-1; D unclear. V lost 3 bases, J lost 5 bases, and 11 bases lay in between. CDR3 length: 13 amino acids. Germline CDR1 SGDLS, CDR2 YYNGEE. Here the CDR3 DNA reads TGTGCCAGCAGCGGACCAGGTATGACTGAAGCTTTCTTT. Translation: CASSGPGMTEAFF.

This clonotype was observed a handful of times. The chain uses TRBV10-3 and TRBJ1-1; possible D gene TRBD1, 5 bases. Deletions cut 6 bases from V and 7 bases from J, with 15 bases between. The CDR3 totals 13 residues. Germline V gene sequence: CDR1 ENHRY, CDR2 SYGVKD. The CDR3: CAIRKRQTHEAFF. DNA of the CDR3: TGTGCCATCAGAAAAAGACAGACTCATGAAGCTTTCTTT.

The table lists this clonotype with a few counts. This sequence joins TRBV5-6 and TRBJ2-7; TRBD1 agrees at 8 bases. Unmatched junction bases numbered 11, after V lost 5 bases and J lost 7 bases. Looked up from germline, CDR1 is SGHDT and CDR2 is YYEEEE. The CDR3 has 14 residues. The CDR3 region is CASSLGQGESEQYF. CDR3 DNA sequence: TGTGCCAGCAGTCTCGGACAGGGAGAGTCAGAGCAGTACTTC.

The chain links TRBV3-1 to TRBJ2-7; either TRBD1 or TRBD2 may supply D (6 bases each). With 1 base removed from V and 0 bases from J, the gap between germline ends came to 16 bases. The CDR3 has 17 amino acids. Germline-derived CDR1 and CDR2 are LGHDT and YNNKEL (reference sequence). The CDR3: CASSQVLRGPTSYEQYF. The CDR3 DNA reads TGTGCCAGCAGCCAAGTTCTTCGGGGGCCCACCTCCTACGAGCAGTACTTC.

In nucleotides, the CDR3 is TGCGCCAGCAGCCAAGGGCAGGGACGGTTTAATGAAAAACTGTTTTTT. Protein sequence: CASSQGQGRFNEKLFF. This sequence joins TRBV4-3 and TRBJ1-4; tentative D call: TRBD1 (5 bases). The V end lost 1 base, the J end lost 4 bases, and 13 bases lay between the germline ends. Germline V gives CDR1 LGHNA, CDR2 YSLEER. This CDR3 has 16 residues.

In DNA form, the CDR3 reads TGTGCCACCAGTGATCCAACTAGCGGGGGCACAGATACGCAGTATTTT. Encoded protein: CATSDPTSGGTDTQYF. The chain is built from TRBV24-1 and TRBJ2-3; TRBD2 matches at 10 bases. The CDR3 runs to 16 residues. The J segment lost 1 base and the V segment lost 3 bases, leaving 3 bases of the junction unmatched. Looked up from germline, CDR1 is KGHDR and CDR2 is SFDVKD.

This clonotype came up a few times. This rearrangement joins TRBV5-1 to TRBJ1-2, with D possibly TRBD1 on 5 matching bases. Trimming stripped 4 bases from V and 4 bases from J, with 17 bases between. The CDR3 totals 15 residues. CDR1 and CDR2 from the germline V gene are SGHRS and YFSETQ. CDR3 loop: CASSMSAGRAYGYTF. DNA of the CDR3: TGCGCCAGCAGCATGTCAGCGGGGCGGGCCTATGGCTACACCTTC.

A few counts support this clonotype. This rearrangement joins TRBV11-2 to TRBJ2-3; tentative D call: TRBD1 (7 bases). Germline V lookup: CDR1 SGHAT, CDR2 FQNNGV. CDR3 length equals 16 residues. V lost 6 bases and J lost 7, with 23 bases in between. DNA of the CDR3: TGTGCCAGCAGGCAAATCGGGGGACAGACGTCTCATACGCAGTATTTT. Translating it yields CASRQIGGQTSHTQYF.

The rearrangement links TRBV6-1 to TRBJ1-3, with D possibly matching TRBD1 (5 bases). CDR1 and CDR2 from the germline V gene are MNHNS and SASEGT. V lost 5 bases, J lost 0 bases, and 11 bases lay in between. The CDR3 totals 15 residues. CDR3 amino acids: CASSTTGVSGNTIYF. The CDR3 nucleotides are TGTGCCAGCAGTACCACGGGGGTCTCTGGAAACACCATATATTTT.

This clonotype has more than one count but fewer than ten. The chain recombines TRBV12-3 or TRBV12-4 with TRBJ1-4; D gene uncertain. The CDR3 covers 16 residues. V was cut by 1 base and J by 3 bases, with 12 bases left in between. The CDR3 region is CASSLGGPGPNEKLFF. The DNA of the CDR3 is TGTGCCAGCAGTTTAGGAGGGCCCGGGCCTAATGAAAAACTGTTTTTT.

The chain joins TRBV20-1 to TRBJ2-1, with TRBD2 matching 9 bases. From germline, CDR1 is DFQATT and CDR2 SNEGSKA (reference sequence). The CDR3 consists of 16 residues. J was trimmed by 4 bases and V by 1 base; bases with no gene match: 8. The CDR3 nucleotides are TGCAGTGCTAGAGGTGTTCGGACTAGCGCGTACAATGAGCAGTTCTTC. This encodes CSARGVRTSAYNEQFF.

This clonotype came up a few times. The rearrangement uses TRBV12-3 or TRBV12-4 and TRBJ2-1; a weak D match, TRBD2 (5 bases). Trimming stripped 6 bases from V and 4 bases from J, with 10 bases between. The CDR3 has 13 residues. The CDR3 DNA reads as TGTGCCAGCAGAGGGAGCAGATACAATGAGCAGTTCTTC. It codes for CASRGSRYNEQFF.

Only a few counts were recorded for this clonotype. This sequence joins TRBV14 and TRBJ2-1, with D possibly TRBD2 on 6 matching bases. V dropped 6 bases and J dropped 3 bases, with 15 bases sitting between them. Germline CDR1 SGHDN, CDR2 FVKESK. This CDR3 comprises 15 residues. The CDR3 DNA is TGTGCCAGCAGTCAACGGGAGAGTCTCTACAATGAGCAGTTCTTC. This encodes CASSQRESLYNEQFF.

The J gene is TRBJ2-7, the V gene TRBV6-1; TRBD2 matches at 7 bases. In germline, CDR1 is MNHNS, CDR2 SASEGT. V gave up 7 bases and J gave up 3 bases; unmatched junction bases: 12. This CDR3 has 15 amino acids. CDR3 protein: CASNIPGGGSYEQYF. As DNA, the CDR3 is TGTGCCAGCAACATCCCCGGGGGAGGGAGCTACGAGCAGTACTTC.

The genes are TRBV6-1 and TRBJ1-4, with D perhaps TRBD1 (6 bases). CDR3 length: 16 residues. The germline CDR1 and CDR2 sequences are MNHNS and SASEGT. Trimming pared 6 bases from V and 0 bases from J, leaving 14 bases between. CDR3 protein: CASSRGAPATNEKLFF. The DNA for the CDR3 is TGTGCCAGCAGCCGGGGGGCTCCTGCAACTAATGAAAAACTGTTTTTT.

The V call is TRBV10-3, the J call TRBJ2-7; 7 nucleotides align to TRBD2. J lost 5 bases, V lost 0 bases, and 10 bases had no gene match. CDR3 length: 16 amino acids. Germline CDR1 is ENHRY and CDR2 is SYGVKD. The CDR3 bases are TGTGCCATCAGTGAGTCAGGCGGGGGAGGGCTAAACGAGCAGTACTTC. The encoded protein is CAISESGGGGLNEQYF.